This is a list of T cell receptor beta chains from one sample in a study of identical twins. TCRdb used MiXCR to reprocess the 5' RACE reads, holding one entry per CDR3 protein. The sample contains over 600,000 distinct CDR3 sequences, 20% to 25% of which appear only once. Separately, the same data were catalogued under a study of T cells expressing NK-cell markers.

The specimen sequenced was PBMCs. The source of these receptors is a woman in her late teens or twenties in good health. Each CDR3 is given with its conserved first and last residue. The order of the fields is D gene, V gene, clone size, J gene, CDR3 DNA, CDR3 protein. The D gene is left open where the match is weak. Clone size, where shown, is once, few, many, or a class for clones that have expanded.

d_call: .
v_call: TRBV20-1
clone_size: few
j_call: TRBJ2-1
cdr3_nt: TGCAGTGCTAGCCACCAGGCGAATCAGTTCTTC
cdr3_aa: CSASHQANQFF

d_call: .
v_call: TRBV20-1
clone_size: once
j_call: TRBJ2-1
cdr3_nt: TGCAGTGCTTTGGAGCGGACCAGCTCCTACAATGAGCAGTTCTTC
cdr3_aa: CSALERTSSYNEQFF

d_call: .
v_call: TRBV6-5
clone_size: .
j_call: TRBJ2-1
cdr3_nt: TGTGCCAGCAGTTACTCCGGGACCCCGGGAGAGCAGTTCTTC
cdr3_aa: CASSYSGTPGEQFF

d_call: .
v_call: TRBV29-1
clone_size: .
j_call: TRBJ1-1
cdr3_nt: TGCAGCGTTGAACCCCAACTGAACACTGAAGCTTTCTTT
cdr3_aa: CSVEPQLNTEAFF

d_call: .
v_call: TRBV29-1
clone_size: few
j_call: TRBJ2-7
cdr3_nt: TGCAGCGTGAATTCCGGACCGATCTACGAGCAGTACTTC
cdr3_aa: CSVNSGPIYEQYF

d_call: TRBD2
v_call: TRBV6-2/TRBV6-3
clone_size: .
j_call: TRBJ2-3
cdr3_nt: TGTGCCAGCAGTTCCGCTAGCGGGTACACAGATACGCAGTATTTT
cdr3_aa: CASSSASGYTDTQYF

d_call: .
v_call: TRBV5-6
clone_size: many
j_call: TRBJ2-3
cdr3_nt: TGTGCCAGCAGCTTGGTGGTGGAGAGCACAGATACGCAGTATTTT
cdr3_aa: CASSLVVESTDTQYF

d_call: .
v_call: TRBV9
clone_size: few
j_call: TRBJ2-1
cdr3_nt: TGTGCCAGCAGCGTTGGGACTCACAGCGATGAGCAGTTCTTC
cdr3_aa: CASSVGTHSDEQFF

d_call: .
v_call: TRBV12-3/TRBV12-4
clone_size: .
j_call: TRBJ2-7
cdr3_nt: TGTGCCAGCACAGAGAACTCCTACGAGCAGTACTTC
cdr3_aa: CASTENSYEQYF

d_call: .
v_call: TRBV20-1
clone_size: few
j_call: TRBJ2-3
cdr3_nt: TGCAGTGCTAGATGGGATCCGGCAGATACGCAGTATTTT
cdr3_aa: CSARWDPADTQYF

d_call: .
v_call: TRBV20-1
clone_size: .
j_call: TRBJ1-1
cdr3_nt: TGCAGTGCTAGTATGTGGACAGCAATCACTGAAGCTTTCTTT
cdr3_aa: CSASMWTAITEAFF

d_call: TRBD1
v_call: TRBV12-3/TRBV12-4
clone_size: many
j_call: TRBJ1-2
cdr3_nt: TGTGCCAGCAGTTTCGGGACAGGGGGCGTTGGCTACACCTTC
cdr3_aa: CASSFGTGGVGYTF

d_call: TRBD2
v_call: TRBV4-2
clone_size: many
j_call: TRBJ2-1
cdr3_nt: TGTGCCAGCAGCAGGACTAGCGGCTTTTACAATGAGCAGTTCTTC
cdr3_aa: CASSRTSGFYNEQFF

d_call: .
v_call: TRBV5-5
clone_size: .
j_call: TRBJ2-3
cdr3_nt: TGTGCCAGCAGCTTGCCCTGGACAACGGATACGCAGTATTTT
cdr3_aa: CASSLPWTTDTQYF

d_call: TRBD2
v_call: TRBV10-3
clone_size: many
j_call: TRBJ2-1
cdr3_nt: TGTGCCATCAGTGCGTTGTTAGGCGGGAGGAGCGGCAATGAGCAGTTCTTC
cdr3_aa: CAISALLGGRSGNEQFF

d_call: TRBD2
v_call: TRBV4-3
clone_size: few
j_call: TRBJ2-3
cdr3_nt: TGCGCCAGCAGCCAAGTGGGGAGGGGCCGGGGGGGAGATACGCAGTATTTT
cdr3_aa: CASSQVGRGRGGDTQYF

d_call: TRBD2
v_call: TRBV10-3
clone_size: many
j_call: TRBJ2-7
cdr3_nt: TGTGCCATCGGAGCGGGAGGTCGCTACGAGCAGTACTTC
cdr3_aa: CAIGAGGRYEQYF

d_call: TRBD1
v_call: TRBV12-3/TRBV12-4
clone_size: few
j_call: TRBJ2-7
cdr3_nt: TGTGCCAGCAGTCCCTATAGGACAGGGTTGCTTTACGAGCAGTACTTC
cdr3_aa: CASSPYRTGLLYEQYF

d_call: TRBD2
v_call: TRBV7-8
clone_size: .
j_call: TRBJ2-1
cdr3_nt: TGTGCCAGCAGCGCCCCCCCCAGCGGGAGCCTCCCCTACAATGAGCAGTTCTTC
cdr3_aa: CASSAPPSGSLPYNEQFF

d_call: TRBD2
v_call: TRBV20-1
clone_size: many
j_call: TRBJ2-1
cdr3_nt: TGCAGTGCTAGATCCCTAGCGGGGACTCGAACATACAATGAGCAGTTCTTC
cdr3_aa: CSARSLAGTRTYNEQFF

d_call: TRBD1
v_call: TRBV6-1
clone_size: .
j_call: TRBJ2-7
cdr3_nt: TGTGCCACTCTGGAGACAGGGGGCGCCTACGAGCAGTACTTC
cdr3_aa: CATLETGGAYEQYF

d_call: TRBD2
v_call: TRBV6-1
clone_size: .
j_call: TRBJ2-1
cdr3_nt: TGTGCCAGCTCGACTAGCGGGAGGGGACGGGGGTATGAGCAGTTCTTC
cdr3_aa: CASSTSGRGRGYEQFF

d_call: .
v_call: TRBV20-1
clone_size: few
j_call: TRBJ2-1
cdr3_nt: TGCAGCCTCGGTCAGGGGGGAGTAGAGCAGTTCTTC
cdr3_aa: CSLGQGGVEQFF

d_call: .
v_call: TRBV12-3/TRBV12-4
clone_size: many
j_call: TRBJ2-7
cdr3_nt: TGTGCCAGCAGTTTTGCTCCCACAGCTACCTACGAGCAGTACTTC
cdr3_aa: CASSFAPTATYEQYF

d_call: TRBD2
v_call: TRBV7-9
clone_size: .
j_call: TRBJ2-3
cdr3_nt: TGTGCCAGCAGCTCCCCGACTAGCGTCACAGATACGCAGTATTTT
cdr3_aa: CASSSPTSVTDTQYF

d_call: .
v_call: TRBV6-1
clone_size: few
j_call: TRBJ1-2
cdr3_nt: TGTGCCAGCAGTGAAGCAGAAGCAGGAGTCTATGGCTACACCTTC
cdr3_aa: CASSEAEAGVYGYTF

d_call: .
v_call: TRBV12-3/TRBV12-4
clone_size: many
j_call: TRBJ1-1
cdr3_nt: TGTGCCAGCAGTGTCGGACAACCGAACACTGAAGCTTTCTTT
cdr3_aa: CASSVGQPNTEAFF

d_call: TRBD1
v_call: TRBV7-6
clone_size: .
j_call: TRBJ2-6
cdr3_nt: TGTGCCAGCAGCGCCATTCGACAGGGGGCGTCTGGGGCCAACGTCCTGACTTTC
cdr3_aa: CASSAIRQGASGANVLTF

d_call: .
v_call: TRBV6-1
clone_size: .
j_call: TRBJ2-1
cdr3_nt: TGTGCCAGCAGCGAATACGGGACACTGAATGAGCAGTTCTTC
cdr3_aa: CASSEYGTLNEQFF

d_call: TRBD2
v_call: TRBV12-3/TRBV12-4
clone_size: .
j_call: TRBJ2-1
cdr3_nt: TGTGCCAGCCACCTAACAACTAGCGGGGACTACAATGAGCAGTTCTTC
cdr3_aa: CASHLTTSGDYNEQFF

d_call: TRBD1
v_call: TRBV20-1
clone_size: few
j_call: TRBJ1-6
cdr3_nt: TGCAGTGCTAGAGGACAGGGAGGCACCCTCCACTTT
cdr3_aa: CSARGQGGTLHF

d_call: .
v_call: TRBV29-1
clone_size: few
j_call: TRBJ2-3
cdr3_nt: TGCAGCGCCGCCTCAGATACGCAGTATTTT
cdr3_aa: CSAASDTQYF

d_call: .
v_call: TRBV5-5
clone_size: many
j_call: TRBJ2-3
cdr3_nt: TGTGCCAGCAGCTTGTCGAGTGCAATTTTCACAGATACGCAGTATTTT
cdr3_aa: CASSLSSAIFTDTQYF

d_call: .
v_call: TRBV7-2
clone_size: .
j_call: TRBJ2-3
cdr3_nt: TGTGCCAGCAGCTTAAGCTTTGGGGAAAAGACGCAGTATTTT
cdr3_aa: CASSLSFGEKTQYF

d_call: .
v_call: TRBV5-1
clone_size: few
j_call: TRBJ1-5
cdr3_nt: TGCGCCAGCAGCTTGGCGGGACCCTCCGACGGGGCCCAGCATTTT
cdr3_aa: CASSLAGPSDGAQHF

d_call: .
v_call: TRBV6-6
clone_size: few
j_call: TRBJ1-5
cdr3_nt: TGTGCCGGAACAGGCGGTAGCAATCAGCCCCAGCATTTT
cdr3_aa: CAGTGGSNQPQHF

d_call: .
v_call: TRBV5-1
clone_size: few
j_call: TRBJ1-1
cdr3_nt: TGCGCCAGCAGCTGGGGGGCCGAGCAGGCTGAAGCTTTCTTT
cdr3_aa: CASSWGAEQAEAFF

d_call: .
v_call: TRBV20-1
clone_size: few
j_call: TRBJ2-3
cdr3_nt: TGCAGTGCTAGGCGGTTCACAGATACGCAGTATTTT
cdr3_aa: CSARRFTDTQYF

d_call: TRBD2
v_call: TRBV20-1
clone_size: .
j_call: TRBJ2-7
cdr3_nt: TGCAGTGCTGAGACTAGCGGGATAGGCGAGCAGTACTTC
cdr3_aa: CSAETSGIGEQYF

d_call: TRBD2
v_call: TRBV24-1
clone_size: few
j_call: TRBJ2-1
cdr3_nt: TGTGCCACCAGTGCTAGCGGTTCCTACAATGAGCAGTTCTTC
cdr3_aa: CATSASGSYNEQFF

d_call: TRBD1
v_call: TRBV6-6
clone_size: few
j_call: TRBJ1-1
cdr3_nt: TGTGCAACCATACAGGGGGAAGCTTTCTTT
cdr3_aa: CATIQGEAFF

d_call: .
v_call: TRBV12-3/TRBV12-4
clone_size: .
j_call: TRBJ2-1
cdr3_nt: TGTGCCAGCAGTCCTAACTACCGCTCGTCCTACAATGAGCAGTTCTTC
cdr3_aa: CASSPNYRSSYNEQFF

d_call: TRBD2
v_call: TRBV19
clone_size: .
j_call: TRBJ2-1
cdr3_nt: TGTGCCAGTAGGGCTAGCGGCATGTTGGATGAGCAGTTCTTC
cdr3_aa: CASRASGMLDEQFF

d_call: TRBD1
v_call: TRBV20-1
clone_size: many
j_call: TRBJ1-6
cdr3_nt: TGCAGTGCTCAGCCCGGACAGGGCAGGTCACCCCTCCACTTT
cdr3_aa: CSAQPGQGRSPLHF

d_call: TRBD1
v_call: TRBV5-1
clone_size: .
j_call: TRBJ1-6
cdr3_nt: TGCGCCAGCAGCTTCGACAGGGGTAGTACACCCCTCCACTTT
cdr3_aa: CASSFDRGSTPLHF

d_call: .
v_call: TRBV20-1
clone_size: few
j_call: TRBJ2-1
cdr3_nt: TGCAGTGAAGTGCCGGGACTCGATAGCCACAATGAGCAGTTCTTC
cdr3_aa: CSEVPGLDSHNEQFF

d_call: .
v_call: TRBV6-5
clone_size: .
j_call: TRBJ1-4
cdr3_nt: TGTGCCAGCAGTTACTACAGGACAACTAATGAAAAACTGTTTTTT
cdr3_aa: CASSYYRTTNEKLFF

d_call: TRBD2
v_call: TRBV20-1
clone_size: few
j_call: TRBJ2-5
cdr3_nt: TGCAGTGCCACCGGCGGGGGTCAGACCCAGTACTTC
cdr3_aa: CSATGGGQTQYF

d_call: TRBD1
v_call: TRBV19
clone_size: few
j_call: TRBJ1-1
cdr3_nt: TGTGCCAGTACCATCGGACAGGGGGACACTGAAGCTTTCTTT
cdr3_aa: CASTIGQGDTEAFF

d_call: .
v_call: TRBV6-5
clone_size: few
j_call: TRBJ2-2
cdr3_nt: TGTGCCAGCAGTTACGGGGCAGGGCGAGGGGAGCTGTTTTTT
cdr3_aa: CASSYGAGRGELFF

d_call: .
v_call: TRBV2
clone_size: many
j_call: TRBJ1-3
cdr3_nt: TGTGCCAGCGGATTCAGGGGAGGCGGAAACACCATATATTTT
cdr3_aa: CASGFRGGGNTIYF